Presented here are 20 T cell receptor beta chains from one specimen sequenced in a study of CD8+ T cells in alopecia areata. Reverse transcribed after extraction, RNA yielded cDNA as the sequencing template. The assay was immunoSEQ multiplex PCR, and TCRdb's table has in-frame clones only and misses some. In the table there are approximately 210,000 clones, around 66% of which are singletons. As for treatment: oral pan-JAK inhibitor, 5-10 mg twice daily. Sequencing used CD4+ T cells sorted from blood, obtained around week 42, from a patient treated with tofacitinib. The receptors here all came from a human donor with alopecia areata.

This chain joins TRBV25-1 and TRBJ2-3; perhaps TRBD2 as D (6 bases). Germline loops: CDR1 MGHDK, CDR2 SYGVNS. V was trimmed by 4 bases and J by 5 bases, leaving 10 bases between them. There are 13 residues in the CDR3. The CDR3 DNA is TGTGCCAGCAGTGGGGGGGATGGAGATACGCAGTATTTT. Protein sequence: CASSGGDGDTQYF.

The chain joins TRBV7-3 to TRBJ2-7, with TRBD2 as a possible D gene (5 bases). The CDR3 has 15 amino acids. Germline V gene data show CDR1 as SGHTA and CDR2 as FQGTGA. V was clipped by 1 base and J by 3 bases, with 13 bases between them. The CDR3 DNA follows: TGTGCCAGCAGCTTAATGGGAGACCCCTACTACGAGCAGTACTTC. Translating it yields CASSLMGDPYYEQYF. Using reference TRBV7-3 and TRBJ2-7 for the parts outside the CDR3, the full variable domain is GAGVSQTPSNKVTEKGKYVELRCDPISGHTALYWYRQSLGQGPEFLIYFQGTGAADDSGLPNDRFFAVRPEGSVSTLKIQRTERGDSAVYLCASSLMGDPYYEQYFGPGTRLTVT.

V and J are TRBV28 and TRBJ2-5; TRBD2 aligns across 8 bases. This CDR3 region has 13 residues. CDR1 is MDHEN, CDR2 SYDVKM, per germline. V lost 11 bases, J lost 2 bases, and 7 bases stayed unmatched. CDR3 DNA sequence: TGTGCCGGACAGCGGGGGAGACAAGAGACCCAGTACTTC. Protein product: CAGQRGRQETQYF.

The V and J genes are TRBV18 and TRBJ2-7; D gene ambiguous. The CDR3 is made up of 13 amino acids. V was pared by 3 bases and J by 0 bases, with 6 bases between. Germline V gene data show CDR1 as KGHSH and CDR2 as LQKENI. For the CDR3, the DNA is TGTGCCAGCTCACCTCGAAACTCCTACGAGCAGTACTTC. This sequence encodes CASSPRNSYEQYF. The full variable domain, with the rest looked up from reference TRBV18 and TRBJ2-7, is NAGVMQNPRHLVRRRGQEARLRCSPMKGHSHVYWYRQLPEEGLKFMVYLQKENIIDESGMPKERFSAEFPKEGPSILRIQQVVRGDSAAYFCASSPRNSYEQYFGPGTRLTVT.

The chain employs TRBV5-5 and TRBJ1-5, with 9 positions matching TRBD1. Trimming took 4 bases from V and 5 from J; bases not matched to a gene: 4. CDR3 length: 14 amino acids. Germline V gene sequence: CDR1 SGHKS, CDR2 YYEKEE (reference sequence). In DNA, the CDR3 is TGTGCCAGCAGCCCGGGACAGGGCTATCAGCCCCAGCATTTT. Its protein product is CASSPGQGYQPQHF.

The chain couples TRBV9 to TRBJ1-5; TRBD1 is a possible D gene (5 bases). The CDR3 spans 15 residues. CDR1 and CDR2 from the germline V gene are SGDLS and YYNGEE. The V gene lost 5 bases and the J gene lost 1 base, with 13 bases spanning the gap. CDR3 sequence: CASRSPGDSNQPQHF. The CDR3 coding sequence is TGTGCCAGCAGATCACCCGGGGACAGCAATCAGCCCCAGCATTTT.

The CDR3 spells CATSRAPAVLYGYTF. In DNA, the CDR3 is TGTGCCACCAGCAGAGCTCCGGCGGTCCTCTATGGCTACACCTTC. The chain employs TRBV15 and TRBJ1-2; D gene uncertain. Germline V CDR1 and CDR2: LNHNV, YYDKDF (reference sequence). V was clipped by 1 base and J by 4 bases, with 13 bases between them. The CDR3 runs to 15 residues.

The genes are TRBV6-1 and TRBJ2-2; D not certain. The CDR3 loop spans 15 amino acids. V lost 1 base to trimming and J lost 4 bases, with 10 bases between them. Germline V lookup: CDR1 MNHNS, CDR2 SASEGT. The CDR3 here is CASSEEDRVTGELFF. The CDR3 DNA is TGTGCCAGCAGTGAAGAGGATAGGGTCACCGGGGAGCTGTTTTTT.

The rearrangement uses TRBV10-2 and TRBJ2-1; D gene ambiguous. Trimming removed 2 bases from V and 9 bases from J, with 2 bases in between. The V gene's germline CDR1 is WSHSY and CDR2 SAAADI. The CDR3 totals 10 residues. The CDR3 DNA sequence: TGCGCCAGCAGTGAGGTTGAGCAGTTCTTC. The encoded protein is CASSEVEQFF.

The chain carries TRBV5-6 and TRBJ2-7, with D unresolved. The CDR3 spans 13 residues. Trimming took 1 base from V and 12 from J, leaving 17 bases between them. CDR1 is SGHDT and CDR2 is YYEEEE in the germline V gene. CDR3: CASSLISEERTYF. CDR3 nucleotide sequence: TGTGCCAGCAGCTTGATCTCTGAGGAAAGGACGTACTTC. The full variable domain, its missing parts supplied by reference TRBV5-6 and TRBJ2-7, is DAGVTQSPTHLIKTRGQQVTLRCSPKSGHDTVSWYQQALGQGPQFIFQYYEEEERQRGNFPDRFSGHQFPNYSSELNVNALLLGDSALYLCASSLISEERTYFGPGTRLTVT.

The J gene is TRBJ1-4, the V gene TRBV20-1; 7 nucleotides match TRBD1. Germline lookup yields CDR1 DFQATT and CDR2 SNEGSKA (reference sequence). This CDR3 comprises 11 residues. The V and J ends lost 6 bases and 13 bases, in that order; junction bases with no gene match: 8. CDR3 sequence (DNA): TGCAGTGCCAAGATAAGACAGGGACTGTTTTTT. Amino acid sequence: CSAKIRQGLFF.

The table lists this clone with a count of one. This same CDR3 is encoded by further DNA sequences in the sample. The rearrangement joins TRBV2 to TRBJ2-5; TRBD1 matches at 10 bases. The CDR3 consists of 14 residues. The junction had 1 base not matched to a gene; V was cut back by 4 bases and J by 2 bases. The germline V gene has CDR1 SNHLY and CDR2 FYNNEI. In DNA, the CDR3 is TGTGCCAGCAGTGCGGACAGGGGGCAAGAGACCCAGTACTTC. It yields the protein CASSADRGQETQYF.

CDR3: CAWRPDRGLVGYTF. In DNA form, the CDR3 reads TGTGCCTGGAGACCGGACAGGGGGCTCGTTGGCTACACCTTC. The chain has TRBV30 and TRBJ1-2; 11 positions match TRBD1. This CDR3 comprises 14 residues. J lost 7 bases, V lost 3 bases, and 7 bases had no gene match. Germline values: CDR1 GTSNPN, CDR2 SVGIG (reference sequence).

In this sample, this clone turned up a few times. V and J are TRBV29-1 and TRBJ2-1, with a tentative D call TRBD2 (5 bases). Deletions cut 1 base from V and 4 bases from J, with 17 bases between. The CDR3 is 16 residues long. Germline V gives CDR1 SQVTM, CDR2 ANQGSEA. Here the CDR3 reads CSVEVPPARRYNEQFF. The CDR3 DNA reads as TGCAGCGTTGAAGTCCCGCCGGCCCGGAGGTACAATGAGCAGTTCTTC.

V usage is TRBV6-6 and J usage is TRBJ1-2; D is unresolved. The germline V and J ends were trimmed by 2 bases and 6 bases, with 16 bases remaining between them. Germline values: CDR1 MNHNY, CDR2 SVGAGI (reference sequence). The CDR3 is 15 amino acids. The CDR3 nucleotides read TGTGCCAGCAGTTACGCCGAATGGACCGTCAATGGCTACACCTTC. This translates into CASSYAEWTVNGYTF.

V usage is TRBV6-5 and J usage is TRBJ2-7; tentatively, D is TRBD1 (5 bases). Germline loops: CDR1 MNHEY, CDR2 SVGAGI. The CDR3 is 13 amino acids. The V end was cut by 7 bases, the J end by 5 bases, with 15 bases between. CDR3 in DNA: TGTGCCAGCACTCGCAGGGTTGTGGACGAGCAGTACTTC. It codes for CASTRRVVDEQYF.

This clone occurred a few times. This chain uses TRBV29-1 with TRBJ2-6; 10 nucleotides align to TRBD2. The J segment lost 3 bases and the V segment lost 8 bases, leaving 10 bases of the junction unmatched. This CDR3 comprises 16 residues. Germline V CDR1 and CDR2: SQVTM, ANQGSEA. DNA for the CDR3: TGCAGCCTTCAAGCGGGGGGGCCAAATGGGGCCAACGTCCTGACTTTC. It yields the protein CSLQAGGPNGANVLTF.

The rearrangement links TRBV15 to TRBJ2-5; D may be TRBD1 (5 bases). V gave up 2 bases and J gave up 2 bases, with 15 bases separating them. The CDR3 contains 16 residues. Germline V gene data show CDR1 as LNHNV and CDR2 as YYDKDF (reference sequence). Written as DNA, the CDR3 is TGTGCCACCAGCAGAAAAACAGGAGCTACGCAAGAGACCCAGTACTTC. This translates into CATSRKTGATQETQYF.

The chain has TRBV6-5 and TRBJ1-1; no definite D call. Germline V gene lookup returns CDR1 MNHEY and CDR2 SVGAGI. The V end lost 2 bases, the J end lost 0 bases, and 13 bases lay between the germline ends. The CDR3 sequence is 16 residues long. DNA of the CDR3: TGTGCCAGCAGTTACGTCGGGTTACCCATGAACACTGAAGCTTTCTTT. Encoded protein: CASSYVGLPMNTEAFF.

The chain has TRBV30 and TRBJ2-3; D uncertain. The germline V and J ends were trimmed by 4 bases and 4 bases, with 9 bases remaining between them. CDR3 length: 12 amino acids. Germline-derived CDR1 and CDR2 are GTSNPN and SVGIG (reference sequence). The CDR3: CAWTGGSDTQYF. In nucleotides, the CDR3 is TGTGCCTGGACGGGCGGTTCAGATACGCAGTATTTT. The full variable domain, in which reference TRBV30 and TRBJ2-3 provide the parts outside the CDR3, is SQTIHQWPATLVQPVGSPLSLECTVEGTSNPNLYWYRQAAGRGLQLLFYSVGIGQISSEVPQNLSASRPQDRQFILSSKKLLLSDSGFYLCAWTGGSDTQYFGPGTRLTVL.